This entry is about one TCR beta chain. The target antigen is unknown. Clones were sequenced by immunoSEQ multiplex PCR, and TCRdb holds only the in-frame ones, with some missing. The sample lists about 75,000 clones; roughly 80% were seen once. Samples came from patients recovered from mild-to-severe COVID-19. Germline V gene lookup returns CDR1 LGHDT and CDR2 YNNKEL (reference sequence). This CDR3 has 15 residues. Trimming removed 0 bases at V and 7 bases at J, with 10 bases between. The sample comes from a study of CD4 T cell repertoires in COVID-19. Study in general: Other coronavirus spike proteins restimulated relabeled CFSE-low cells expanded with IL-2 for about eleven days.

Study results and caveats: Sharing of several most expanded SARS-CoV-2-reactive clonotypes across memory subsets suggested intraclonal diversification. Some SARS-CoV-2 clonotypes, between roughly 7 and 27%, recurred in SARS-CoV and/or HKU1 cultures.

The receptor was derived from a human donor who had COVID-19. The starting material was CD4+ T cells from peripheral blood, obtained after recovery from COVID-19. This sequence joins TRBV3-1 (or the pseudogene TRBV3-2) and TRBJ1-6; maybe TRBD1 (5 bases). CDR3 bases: TGTGCCAGCAGCCAAGATCGAGGGGCCAATTCACCCCTCCACTTT. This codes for CASSQDRGANSPLHF.